The source of this TCR beta chain is a study of T cell responses to AZD1222 COVID-19 vaccine. Concerning this clone: Its antigen is not known.

This table comes from immunoSEQ multiplex PCR, and its TCRdb copy is limited to in-frame clones, with some not included. The sample includes 75,000 to 95,000 clones, around 88% seen only once; the top ten take about 9.1%. Study results and caveats: Dominant at 160-218 and 743-854, vaccine-associated CD4 TCRs also spanned spike. White British donors predominated, females outnumbered males, and clonal diversity was possibly underestimated. Reports say nearly half of spike-specific TCRs go after unmutated variant regions.

The clonotype was recovered from an adult who received the MenACWY meningococcal vaccine as a control. Sequences were derived from peripheral blood, sampled 28 days after the second dose of the MenACWY control vaccine.

For the CDR3, the DNA is TGTGCCAGCAGCCCGCATACCGGGACAGGGACAGGAAACACCATATATTTT. Amino acid sequence: CASSPHTGTGTGNTIYF. The rearrangement links TRBV9 to TRBJ1-3; 9 bases are a match to TRBD1. This CDR3 contains 17 residues. J gave up 4 bases and V 4 bases, and 12 bases lay outside the gene matches. The germline V gene has CDR1 SGDLS and CDR2 YYNGEE.